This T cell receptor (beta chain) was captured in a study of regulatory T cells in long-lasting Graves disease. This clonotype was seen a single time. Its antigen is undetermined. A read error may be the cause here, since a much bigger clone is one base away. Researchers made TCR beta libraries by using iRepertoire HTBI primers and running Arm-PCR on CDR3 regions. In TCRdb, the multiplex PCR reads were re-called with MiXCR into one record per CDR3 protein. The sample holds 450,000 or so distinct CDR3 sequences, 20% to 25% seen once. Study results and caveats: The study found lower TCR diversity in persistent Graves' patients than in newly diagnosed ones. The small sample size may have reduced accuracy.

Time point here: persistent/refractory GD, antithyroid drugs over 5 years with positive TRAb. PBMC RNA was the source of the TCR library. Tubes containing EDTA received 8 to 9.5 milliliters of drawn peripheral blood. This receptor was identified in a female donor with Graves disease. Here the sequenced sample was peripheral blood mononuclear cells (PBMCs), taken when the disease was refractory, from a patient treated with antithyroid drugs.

The CDR3 loop reads CASSLVGGRDQETRYF. CDR3 bases: TGTGCCAGCAGCTTGGTCGGGGGCAGGGACCAAGAGACCCGGTACTTC. V gene TRBV5-4 combines with J gene TRBJ2-5; D may be TRBD1 or TRBD2 (6 bases each). Germline CDR1 SGHNT, CDR2 YYREEE (reference sequence). CDR3 length: 16 amino acids.